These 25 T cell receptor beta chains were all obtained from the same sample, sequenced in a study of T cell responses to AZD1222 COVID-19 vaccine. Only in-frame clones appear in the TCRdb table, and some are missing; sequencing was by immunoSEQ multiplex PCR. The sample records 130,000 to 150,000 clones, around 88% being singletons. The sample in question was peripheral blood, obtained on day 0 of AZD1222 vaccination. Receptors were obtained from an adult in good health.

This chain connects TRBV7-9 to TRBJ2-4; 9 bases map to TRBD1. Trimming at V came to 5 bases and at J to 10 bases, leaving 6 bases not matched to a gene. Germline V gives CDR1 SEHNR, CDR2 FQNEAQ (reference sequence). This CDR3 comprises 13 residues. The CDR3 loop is CASSPGQGNIQYF. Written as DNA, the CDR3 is TGTGCCAGCAGCCCGGGACAGGGCAATATTCAGTACTTC.

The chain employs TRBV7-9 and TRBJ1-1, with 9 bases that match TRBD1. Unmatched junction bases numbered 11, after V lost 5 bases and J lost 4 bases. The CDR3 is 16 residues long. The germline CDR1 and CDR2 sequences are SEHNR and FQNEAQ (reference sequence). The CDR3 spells CASSRIHRGQSTEAFF. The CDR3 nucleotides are TGTGCCAGCAGCCGGATCCACAGGGGGCAGAGCACTGAAGCTTTCTTT.

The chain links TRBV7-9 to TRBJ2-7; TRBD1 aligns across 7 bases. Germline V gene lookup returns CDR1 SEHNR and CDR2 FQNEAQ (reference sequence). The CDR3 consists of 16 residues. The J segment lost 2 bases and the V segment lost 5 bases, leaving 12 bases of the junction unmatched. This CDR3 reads CASSPYGQDRAYEQYF. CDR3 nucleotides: TGTGCCAGCAGCCCTTATGGTCAAGACAGGGCCTACGAGCAGTACTTC.

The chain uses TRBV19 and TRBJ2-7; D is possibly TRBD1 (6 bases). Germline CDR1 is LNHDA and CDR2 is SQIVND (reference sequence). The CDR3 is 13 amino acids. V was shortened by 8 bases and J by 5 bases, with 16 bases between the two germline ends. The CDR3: CASGTGSVHEQYF. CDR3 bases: TGTGCCAGTGGTACAGGGAGCGTACACGAGCAGTACTTC.

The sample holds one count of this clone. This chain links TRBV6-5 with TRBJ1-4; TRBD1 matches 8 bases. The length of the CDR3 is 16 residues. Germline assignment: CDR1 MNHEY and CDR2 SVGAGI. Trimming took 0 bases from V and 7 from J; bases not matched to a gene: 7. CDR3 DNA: TGTGCCAGCAGTTACTCGAGATGGACAGGGTCTGAAAAACTGTTTTTT. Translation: CASSYSRWTGSEKLFF.

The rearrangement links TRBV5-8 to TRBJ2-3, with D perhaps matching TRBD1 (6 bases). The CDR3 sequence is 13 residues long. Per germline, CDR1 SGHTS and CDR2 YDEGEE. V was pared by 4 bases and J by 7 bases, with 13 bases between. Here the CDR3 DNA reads TGTGCCAGCAGCCTTACAGGGACCTATACGCAGTATTTT. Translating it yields CASSLTGTYTQYF.

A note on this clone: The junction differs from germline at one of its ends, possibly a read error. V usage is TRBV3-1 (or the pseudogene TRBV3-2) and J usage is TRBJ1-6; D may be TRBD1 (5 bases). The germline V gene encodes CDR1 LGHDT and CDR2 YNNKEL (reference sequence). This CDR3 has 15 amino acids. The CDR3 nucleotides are TGTGCCAGTAGCCGGGATCCAGGGCTTAATTCACCCCTCCACTTT. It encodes CASSRDPGLNSPLHF.

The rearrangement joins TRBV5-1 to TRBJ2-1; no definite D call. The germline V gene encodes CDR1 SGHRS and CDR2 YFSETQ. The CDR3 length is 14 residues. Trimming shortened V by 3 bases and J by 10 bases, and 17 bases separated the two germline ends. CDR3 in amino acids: CASSWRGGSREQFF. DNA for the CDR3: TGCGCCAGCAGCTGGCGTGGTGGTTCACGAGAGCAGTTCTTC.

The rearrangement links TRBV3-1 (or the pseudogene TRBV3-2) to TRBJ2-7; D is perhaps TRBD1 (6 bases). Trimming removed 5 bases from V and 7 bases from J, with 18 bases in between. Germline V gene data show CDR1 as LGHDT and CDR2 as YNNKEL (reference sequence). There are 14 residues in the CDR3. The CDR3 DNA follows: TGTGCCAGCAGCACCCGGGACACCCTGGGGGAGCAGTACTTC. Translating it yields CASSTRDTLGEQYF.

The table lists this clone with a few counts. CDR3 DNA sequence: TGTGCCACCGGTGAGGGGCCCGGGAACACTGAAGCTTTCTTT. It translates to CATGEGPGNTEAFF. V gene TRBV15 combines with J gene TRBJ1-1; possible D gene TRBD1, 5 bases. The V end was cut by 8 bases, the J end by 1 base, with 14 bases between. This CDR3 spans 14 amino acids. The V gene's germline CDR1 is LNHNV and CDR2 YYDKDF (reference sequence). The entire variable domain, with the rest obtained from reference TRBV15 and TRBJ1-1, is as follows: DAMVIQNPRYQVTQFGKPVTLSCSQTLNHNVMYWYQQKSSQAPKLLFHYYDKDFNNEADTPDNFQSRRPNTSFCFLDIRSPGLGDTAMYLCATGEGPGNTEAFFGQGTRLTVV.

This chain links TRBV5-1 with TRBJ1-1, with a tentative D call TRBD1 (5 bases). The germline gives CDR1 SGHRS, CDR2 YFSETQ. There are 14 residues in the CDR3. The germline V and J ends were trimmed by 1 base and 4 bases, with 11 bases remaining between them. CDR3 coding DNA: TGCGCCAGCAGCTTGCTCGTTGGGGGCACTGAAGCTTTCTTT. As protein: CASSLLVGGTEAFF.

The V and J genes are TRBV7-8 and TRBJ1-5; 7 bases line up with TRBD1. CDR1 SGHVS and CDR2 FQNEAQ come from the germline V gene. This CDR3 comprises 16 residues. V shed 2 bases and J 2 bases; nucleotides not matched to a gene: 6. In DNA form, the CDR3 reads TGTGCCAGCAGCTTACGCGGCAGGGGGGGCAATCAGCCCCAGCATTTT. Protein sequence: CASSLRGRGGNQPQHF.

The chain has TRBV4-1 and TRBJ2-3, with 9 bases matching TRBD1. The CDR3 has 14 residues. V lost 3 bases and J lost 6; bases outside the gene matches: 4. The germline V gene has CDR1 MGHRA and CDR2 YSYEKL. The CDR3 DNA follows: TGCGCCAGCAGCCATAGACAGGGGGGGGATACGCAGTATTTT. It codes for CASSHRQGGDTQYF.

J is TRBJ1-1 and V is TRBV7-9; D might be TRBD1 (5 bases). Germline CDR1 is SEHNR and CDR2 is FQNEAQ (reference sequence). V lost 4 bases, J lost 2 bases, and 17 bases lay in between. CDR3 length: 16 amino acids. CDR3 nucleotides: TGTGCCAGCAGCTCCCTAGTGGGAAGGGGTAACACTGAAGCTTTCTTT. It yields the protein CASSSLVGRGNTEAFF.

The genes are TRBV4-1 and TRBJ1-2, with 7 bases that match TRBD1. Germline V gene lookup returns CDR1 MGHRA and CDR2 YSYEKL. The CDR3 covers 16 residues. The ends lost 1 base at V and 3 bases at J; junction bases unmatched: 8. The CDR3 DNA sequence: TGCGCCAGCAGCCAAGGACCAACAGGGGTTCACTATGGCTACACCTTC. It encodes CASSQGPTGVHYGYTF.

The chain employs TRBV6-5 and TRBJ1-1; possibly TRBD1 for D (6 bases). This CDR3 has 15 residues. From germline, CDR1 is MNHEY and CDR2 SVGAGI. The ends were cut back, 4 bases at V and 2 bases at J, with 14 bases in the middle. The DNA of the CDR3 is TGTGCCAGCAGTTCTCTGGGGGCTAGCAACACTGAAGCTTTCTTT. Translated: CASSSLGASNTEAFF.

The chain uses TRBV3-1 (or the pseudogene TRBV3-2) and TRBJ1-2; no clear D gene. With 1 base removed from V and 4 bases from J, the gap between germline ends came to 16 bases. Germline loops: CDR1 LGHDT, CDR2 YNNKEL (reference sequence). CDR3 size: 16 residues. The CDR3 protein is CASSQVPSNTRYGYTF. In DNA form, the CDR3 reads TGTGCCAGCAGCCAAGTCCCCAGCAATACTCGCTATGGCTACACCTTC.

CDR3 bases: TGTGCCAGCTCCTTCGGGACAGGGGCTTCACCCCTCCACTTT. Translated, it gives CASSFGTGASPLHF. This sequence joins TRBV7-2 and TRBJ1-6, with 10 positions matching TRBD1. The CDR3 totals 14 residues. The germline V gene encodes CDR1 SGHTA and CDR2 FQGNSA. V was pared by 8 bases and J by 9 bases, with 7 bases of the junction left unmatched.

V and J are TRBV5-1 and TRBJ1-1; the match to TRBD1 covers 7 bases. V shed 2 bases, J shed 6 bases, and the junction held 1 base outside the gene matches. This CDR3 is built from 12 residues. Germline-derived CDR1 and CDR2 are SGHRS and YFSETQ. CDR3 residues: CASSFTGAEAFF. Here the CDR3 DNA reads TGCGCCAGCAGCTTCACAGGGGCTGAAGCTTTCTTT. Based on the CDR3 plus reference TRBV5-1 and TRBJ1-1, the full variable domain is KAGVTQTPRYLIKTRGQQVTLSCSPISGHRSVSWYQQTPGQGLQFLFEYFSETQRNKGNFPGRFSGRQFSNSRSEMNVSTLELGDSALYLCASSFTGAEAFFGQGTRLTVV.

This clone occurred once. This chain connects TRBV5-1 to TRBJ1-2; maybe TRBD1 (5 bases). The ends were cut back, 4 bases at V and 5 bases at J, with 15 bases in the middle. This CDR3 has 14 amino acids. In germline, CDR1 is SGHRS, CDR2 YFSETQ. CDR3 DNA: TGCGCCAGCAGCCCGGGTGAGGGGATTTATGGCTACACCTTC. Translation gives CASSPGEGIYGYTF.

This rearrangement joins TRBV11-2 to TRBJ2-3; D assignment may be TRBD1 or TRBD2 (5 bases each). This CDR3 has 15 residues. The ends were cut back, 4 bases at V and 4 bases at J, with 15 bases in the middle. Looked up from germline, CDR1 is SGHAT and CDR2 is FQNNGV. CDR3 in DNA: TGTGCCAGCAGCTCTGGGTATCGGGGCTCAGATACGCAGTATTTT. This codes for CASSSGYRGSDTQYF.

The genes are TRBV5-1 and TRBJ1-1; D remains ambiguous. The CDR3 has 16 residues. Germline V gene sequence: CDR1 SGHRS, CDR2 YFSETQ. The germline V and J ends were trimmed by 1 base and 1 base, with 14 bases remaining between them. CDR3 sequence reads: CASSLRPQEGNTEAFF. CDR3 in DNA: TGCGCCAGCAGCTTGCGACCCCAGGAGGGGAACACTGAAGCTTTCTTT.

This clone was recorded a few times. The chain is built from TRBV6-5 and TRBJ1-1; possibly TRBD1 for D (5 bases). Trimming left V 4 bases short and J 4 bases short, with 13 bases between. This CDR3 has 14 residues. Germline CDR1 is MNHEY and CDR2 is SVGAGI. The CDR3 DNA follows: TGTGCCAGCAGTTTAACCGGGGGGGTCACTGAAGCTTTCTTT. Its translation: CASSLTGGVTEAFF.

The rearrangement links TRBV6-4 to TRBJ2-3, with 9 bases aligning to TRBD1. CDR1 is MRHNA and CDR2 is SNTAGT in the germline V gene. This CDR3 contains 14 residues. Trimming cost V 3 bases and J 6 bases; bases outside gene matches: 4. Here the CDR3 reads CASSEGQGADTQYF. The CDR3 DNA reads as TGTGCCAGCAGTGAGGGACAGGGTGCGGATACGCAGTATTTT.

The CDR3 region is CASSSPGTGSSPLHF. The CDR3 region has the DNA TGTGCCAGTAGTTCTCCGGGGACAGGTTCCTCACCCCTCCACTTT. The chain is built from TRBV19 and TRBJ1-6; 8 bases line up with TRBD1. This CDR3 has 15 residues. Germline lookup yields CDR1 LNHDA and CDR2 SQIVND (reference sequence). The trim removed 5 bases at V and 10 bases at J, leaving 10 bases unmatched.